The 14 T cell receptor beta chains in this list originate from one sample, sequenced in a study of T cells expressing NK-cell markers (dated by TCRdb to 2018 to 2020). To prepare the library, 5' RACE was applied. The sample was run on an Illumina HiSeq 2000. Once TCRdb had reprocessed the reads, it stored one entry per CDR3 protein sequence and supplied no DNA. This specimen's table enumerates under 500,000 distinct CDR3 sequences. The ten largest clonotypes hold less than 7.5% of the sample. Sequenced sample: blood T cells: a sorted CD56 or NKG2C T cell subset, CD4+ or CD8+ T cells, or bulk PBMC T cells (not recorded which). These TCRs come from a woman between 18 and 69 years old in good health.

CDR3 sequence reads: CASSLAGGIGTDTQYF. This rearrangement joins TRBV6-5 to TRBJ2-3; TCRdb selects TRBD2, and the lack of DNA leaves this call unchecked. Germline CDR1 reads MNHEY; CDR2 reads SVGAGI. The CDR3 is made up of 16 amino acids.

This chain joins TRBV12-3 or TRBV12-4 and TRBJ2-3; TCRdb picks TRBD1, but there is no DNA to check that call. The CDR3 length is 15 residues. This CDR3 is CASLSSGGGADTQYF.

V is TRBV20-1 and J is TRBJ1-1. The CDR3 is 12 residues long. Germline V gives CDR1 DFQATT, CDR2 SNEGSKA (reference sequence). This chain's CDR3 is CSARDIGVGAFF.

V is TRBV28 and J is TRBJ2-7; as DNA is missing, the TRBD1 call by TCRdb cannot be tested. The CDR3 totals 15 residues. Germline V CDR1 and CDR2: MDHEN, SYDVKM. This chain's CDR3 is CASSDPGTGLYEQYF.

This chain links TRBV27 with TRBJ1-1; TCRdb lists TRBD1, though no DNA is available to test this call. Germline assignment: CDR1 MNHEY and CDR2 SMNVEV (reference sequence). The CDR3 length is 14 residues. CDR3 sequence: CASTMAGLNTEAFF.

The rearrangement uses TRBV4-3 and TRBJ1-6. In germline, CDR1 is LGHNA, CDR2 YSLEER. This CDR3 has 15 amino acids. The CDR3 protein is CASSQEGGYNSPLHF.

The CDR3 spells CASSTNRPNQPQHF. The chain uses TRBV21-1 and TRBJ1-5. TRBV21-1 constitutes a pseudogene. The CDR3 runs to 14 residues.

V is TRBV3-1 and J is TRBJ2-1; the D call from TCRdb, TRBD2, cannot be confirmed without DNA. Germline CDR1 is LGHDT and CDR2 is YNNKEL (reference sequence). The CDR3 runs to 13 residues. The CDR3 sequence is CASSQITRDEQFF.

The V gene is TRBV19, the J gene TRBJ2-7; TCRdb picks TRBD1, but there is no DNA to check that call. Germline CDR1 is LNHDA and CDR2 is SQIVND (reference sequence). The CDR3 spans 15 residues. Here the CDR3 reads CASSPQRVTGGEQYF.

This chain links TRBV9 with TRBJ1-2. CDR1 is SGDLS, CDR2 YYNGEE, per germline. The CDR3 has 15 amino acids. This CDR3 is CASSVDSRSNYGYTF.

CDR3 protein: CATSDPSADRNYEQYF. The V and J genes are TRBV24-1 and TRBJ2-7; TCRdb selects TRBD1, and the lack of DNA leaves this call unchecked. CDR1 and CDR2 (germline): KGHDR, SFDVKD. This CDR3 spans 16 amino acids.

The chain couples TRBV2 to TRBJ1-6. Germline V gene sequence: CDR1 SNHLY, CDR2 FYNNEI. The CDR3 sequence is 12 residues long. CDR3 residues: CASSLTMSPLHF.

The genes are TRBV25-1 and TRBJ2-5; TCRdb gives TRBD1 as the D gene, but with no DNA this cannot be confirmed. This CDR3 is built from 13 residues. In germline, CDR1 is MGHDK, CDR2 SYGVNS. CDR3 in amino acids: CASRPLGRETQYF. The full variable domain, its missing parts supplied by reference TRBV25-1 and TRBJ2-5, is EADIYQTPRYLVIGTGKKITLECSQTMGHDKMYWYQQDPGMELHLIHYSYGVNSTEKGDLSSESTVSRIRTEHFPLTLESARPSHTSQYLCASRPLGRETQYFGPGTRLLVL.

The chain recombines TRBV12-3 or TRBV12-4 with TRBJ2-2; TCRdb's D gene call, TRBD1, goes unchecked for lack of DNA. The length of the CDR3 is 17 residues. The CDR3 loop is CASSLAAGTGNTGELFF.